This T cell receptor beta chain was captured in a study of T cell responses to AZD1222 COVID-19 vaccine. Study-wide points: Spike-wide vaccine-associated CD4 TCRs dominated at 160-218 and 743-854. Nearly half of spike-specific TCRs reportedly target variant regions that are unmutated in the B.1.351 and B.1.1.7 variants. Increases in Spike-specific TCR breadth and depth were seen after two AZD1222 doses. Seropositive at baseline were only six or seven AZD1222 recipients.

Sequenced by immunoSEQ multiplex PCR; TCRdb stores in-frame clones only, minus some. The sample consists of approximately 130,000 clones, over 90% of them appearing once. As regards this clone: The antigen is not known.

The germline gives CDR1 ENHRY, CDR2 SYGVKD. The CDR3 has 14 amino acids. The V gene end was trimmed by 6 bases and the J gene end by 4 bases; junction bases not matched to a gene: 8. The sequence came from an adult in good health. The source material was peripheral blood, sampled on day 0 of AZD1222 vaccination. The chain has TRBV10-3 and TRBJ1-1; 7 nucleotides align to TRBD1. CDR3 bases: TGTGCCATCAGGGACGAACAGGGGACCACTGAAGCTTTCTTT. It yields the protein CAIRDEQGTTEAFF.